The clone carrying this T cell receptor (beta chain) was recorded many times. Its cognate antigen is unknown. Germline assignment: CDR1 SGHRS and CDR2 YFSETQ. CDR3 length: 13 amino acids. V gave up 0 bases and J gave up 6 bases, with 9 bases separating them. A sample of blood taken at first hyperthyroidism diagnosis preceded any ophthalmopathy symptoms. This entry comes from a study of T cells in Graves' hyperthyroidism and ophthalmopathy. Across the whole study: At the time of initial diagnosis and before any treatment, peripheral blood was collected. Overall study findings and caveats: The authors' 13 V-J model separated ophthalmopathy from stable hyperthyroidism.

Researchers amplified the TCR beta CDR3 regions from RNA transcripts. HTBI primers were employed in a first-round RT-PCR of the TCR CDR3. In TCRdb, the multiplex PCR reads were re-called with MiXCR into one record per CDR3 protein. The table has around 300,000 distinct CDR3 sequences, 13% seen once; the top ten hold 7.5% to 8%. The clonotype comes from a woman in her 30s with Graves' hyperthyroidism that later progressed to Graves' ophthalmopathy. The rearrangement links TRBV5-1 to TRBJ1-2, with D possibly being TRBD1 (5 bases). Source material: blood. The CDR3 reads CASSLDTGNGYTF. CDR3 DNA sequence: TGCGCCAGCAGCTTGGACACAGGAAATGGCTACACCTTC.